The source of this T cell receptor (beta chain) is a study of cytomegalovirus exposure and HLA in healthy donors. It was with 60 Vbeta and 13 Jbeta primers that the PCR ran. Sequencing was performed with immunoSEQ multiplex PCR; in TCRdb, only in-frame clones are kept and a portion is missing. The repertoire holds approximately 170,000 clones, with around 78% as singletons. V was clipped by 3 bases and J by 5 bases; unmatched bases: 2. CDR1 is SGHNT, CDR2 YYREEE, per germline (reference sequence). The CDR3 contains 14 residues. The receptor comes from a female donor in good health and CMV-seronegative. Specimen: PBMCs. This chain uses TRBV5-4 with TRBJ1-1; 12 bases fit TRBD1. The CDR3 DNA reads as TGTGCCAGCAGCTGGGGACAGGGGGCGACTGAAGCTTTCTTT. It codes for CASSWGQGATEAFF.